This T cell receptor (beta chain) comes out of a study of T cell responses to AZD1222 COVID-19 vaccine. Overall study findings and caveats: Repertoire samples came only from after the peak T cell response. Reportedly, nearly half the spike-specific TCRs target unmutated variant regions.

Clones were sequenced by immunoSEQ multiplex PCR, and TCRdb holds only the in-frame ones, with some missing. The profile shows about 150,000 clones, about 89% of them singletons. The V gene end was trimmed by 6 bases and the J gene end by 6 bases; junction bases not matched to a gene: 8. The CDR3 runs to 15 residues. Germline CDR1 KGHSH, CDR2 LQKENI. Comment on this clone: The target antigen is unknown.

This chain joins TRBV18 and TRBJ1-6; TRBD1 agrees at 7 bases. The receptor was isolated from an adult in good health. The material sequenced was peripheral blood, taken on day 0 of MenACWY control vaccination. CDR3 DNA sequence: TGTGCCAGCTCCCAGGACAGGATGATTAATTCACCCCTCCACTTT. Its translation is CASSQDRMINSPLHF.